This entry concerns a single TCR beta chain. Its specificity is unknown. This sample is drawn from a study of Tregs in tolerant kidney transplant recipients. General study points: Validation in larger populations is needed because few patients were studied.

The germline CDR1 and CDR2 sequences are SGDLS and YYNGEE. This CDR3 is built from 16 residues. Trimming took 0 bases from V and 7 from J, leaving 19 bases between them. Method: immunoSEQ multiplex PCR; TCRdb's copy keeps in-frame clones and lacks some. The sample holds over 15,000 clones; 45% to 55% are singletons and the top ten take approximately 3.3%. Recipient PBMCs carried a CFSE label and met irradiated graft donor PBMCs for more than five days before FACS sorting. The sequenced sample was CD4+ T cells from blood cultured with allogeneic cells, obtained before the transplant. The V gene is TRBV9, the J gene TRBJ1-1; D is ambiguous. The sequence was collected from a human patient who received a combined kidney and bone marrow transplant. The CDR3 DNA sequence: TGTGCCAGCAGCGTAGTCTCGGGCGGCCCCGGGAATGAAGCTTTCTTT. Amino acid sequence: CASSVVSGGPGNEAFF.